These T cell receptor beta chains were read from a single sample in a study of blood T cell repertoires in COVID-19. The repertoire was sequenced with immunoSEQ multiplex PCR; TCRdb's copy has only in-frame clones and lacks some. This sample has 130,000 to 150,000 clones, with around four fifths found just once. The sample comprised PBMCs or T cells enriched from blood (not recorded which). The receptors stem from a woman between 40 and 50 years old who had recovered from COVID-19. Both conserved end residues are part of each CDR3. Fields, in order: J gene, D gene, V gene, clone size, CDR3 DNA, CDR3 protein. The D gene is left open where the match is weak. Clone size is shown for a subset of rows, as once, few, many or a class of expanded clone.

TRBJ2-5	TRBD1	TRBV5-6	-	TGTGCCAGCAGCAGTCCGGGACAGGACCATCAAGAGACCCAGTACTTC	CASSSPGQDHQETQYF
TRBJ2-3	TRBD1	TRBV11-2	once	TGTGCCAGCAGCTTGACCCCTCCGGGACAGGGGGTCACAGATACGCAGTATTTT	CASSLTPPGQGVTDTQYF
TRBJ2-7	-	TRBV18	-	TGTGCCAGCTCCCAGGGGACCCAGACCTACGAGCAGTACTTC	CASSQGTQTYEQYF
TRBJ2-5	TRBD1	TRBV5-1	-	TGCGCCAGCGGTGACAGGGTCCAAGAGACCCAGTACTTC	CASGDRVQETQYF
TRBJ2-3	TRBD2	TRBV5-1	once	TGCGCCAGCAGCTTGACTAGCGGGGGCACAGATACGCAGTATTTT	CASSLTSGGTDTQYF
TRBJ1-3	-	TRBV6-5	-	TGTGCCAGCAGTTACTCGAGGATCTCTGGAAACACCATATATTTT	CASSYSRISGNTIYF
TRBJ2-7	-	TRBV14	-	TGTGCCAGCAGCCAAGGCTGGCTAGCGCGGTCCTACGAGCAGTACTTC	CASSQGWLARSYEQYF
TRBJ1-2	-	TRBV7-7	few	TGTGCTAGCAGCTTATGGCAGGGTAGGTTTGGCTACACCTTC	CASSLWQGRFGYTF
TRBJ2-1	TRBD2	TRBV24-1	-	TGTGCCACCAGTGGCCGGACGGCGGGGGGACACTACAATGAGCAGTTCTTC	CATSGRTAGGHYNEQFF
TRBJ1-2	-	TRBV10-3	-	TGTGCCATCAGTCCATCAGGACATTTAGGCTACACCTTC	CAISPSGHLGYTF
TRBJ1-2	TRBD1	TRBV9	once	TGTGCCAGCAGCGAACGGACAGGGATCGCCTATGGCTACACCTTC	CASSERTGIAYGYTF
TRBJ1-6	-	TRBV11-2	-	TGTGCCAGCAGCTCGCGGGGTGATTCACCCCTCCACTTT	CASSSRGDSPLHF